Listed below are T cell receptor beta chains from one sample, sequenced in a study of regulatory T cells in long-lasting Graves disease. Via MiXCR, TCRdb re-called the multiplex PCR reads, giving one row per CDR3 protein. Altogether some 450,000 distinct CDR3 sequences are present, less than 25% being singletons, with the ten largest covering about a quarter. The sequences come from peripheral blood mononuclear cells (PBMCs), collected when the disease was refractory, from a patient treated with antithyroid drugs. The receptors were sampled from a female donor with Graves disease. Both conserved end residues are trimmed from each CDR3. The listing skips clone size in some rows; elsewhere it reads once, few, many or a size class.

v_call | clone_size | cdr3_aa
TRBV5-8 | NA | ASSSWGGTGGHGYT
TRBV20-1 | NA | SAIPVTSNQPQH
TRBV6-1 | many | ASSYEGTSGSGELF
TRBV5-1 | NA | ASSTGGSPLH
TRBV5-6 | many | ASSLGRGWNTEAF
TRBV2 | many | ASKYEQGEPLNTEAF
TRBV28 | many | AIQGAMNTEAF
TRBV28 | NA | ASSYSGGAQPQH
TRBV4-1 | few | ASSHLDRGGNQPQH
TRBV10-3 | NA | AISDSSNTEAF
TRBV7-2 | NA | ASSRPGTPTYEQY
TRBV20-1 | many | SARDQMRETQY
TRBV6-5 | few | ASSWAAGKEQY
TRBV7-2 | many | ASSKTGSSYEQY